The clone carrying this T cell receptor beta chain was seen just once. Its antigen is undetermined. Here immunoSEQ multiplex PCR was the method, and the copy in TCRdb shows in-frame clones only, minus some. The sample consists of tens of thousands of clones, roughly 90% of them appearing once. The data stem from a study of T cell responses to AZD1222 COVID-19 vaccine. The V end lost 2 bases, the J end lost 1 base, and 11 bases lay between the germline ends. Germline V gene sequence: CDR1 KGHSY, CDR2 FQNENV. This CDR3 spans 15 amino acids. The study's findings and limits: None of the repertoires were sampled until the peak T cell response had passed. Only six AZD1222 recipients tested seropositive at baseline. A mostly white British donor set with more females was recruited, and clonal diversity was possibly underestimated. Spike-wide coverage was observed for vaccine-associated CD4 TCRs, with dominant responses at 160-218 and 743-854.

The TCR was taken from an adult who received the AZD1222 COVID-19 vaccine. The V call is TRBV16, the J call TRBJ1-1; D unclear. This material consisted of peripheral blood, taken 28 days after the second AZD1222 dose. As DNA, the CDR3 is TGTGCCAGCAGCCAAAACTGGGCGACGAACACTGAAGCTTTCTTT. It is translated as CASSQNWATNTEAFF. The full variable domain, rest sourced from reference TRBV16 and TRBJ1-1, is GEEVAQTPKHLVRGEGQKAKLYCAPIKGHSYVFWYQQVLKNEFKFLISFQNENVFDETGMPKERFSAKCLPNSPCSLEIQATKLEDSAVYFCASSQNWATNTEAFFGQGTRLTVV.